A single sample gave rise to the 20 T cell receptor beta chains below, sequenced in a study of shared clonotypes between healthy human individuals. The assay was immunoSEQ multiplex PCR, and TCRdb's table has in-frame clones only and misses some. Among 1,400,000 or so clones listed, approximately 98.5% were seen once. The sample comprised naive CD4+ T cells sorted from blood. Documented subset: CD45RA+ positively selected. These receptors came from a man under 40 in good health.

The chain's CDR3 is CASSQRDRGNTEAFF. As DNA, the CDR3 is TGTGCCAGCAGCCAACGGGACAGGGGGAACACTGAAGCTTTCTTT. This chain connects TRBV14 to TRBJ1-1, with 10 bases identical to TRBD1. Trimming at V came to 2 bases and at J to 1 base, leaving 1 base not matched to a gene. CDR1 SGHDN and CDR2 FVKESK come from the germline V gene. The CDR3 has 15 amino acids.

DNA for the CDR3: TGCAGCGTTGGGGAGGACCCAGAGAACACTGAAGCTTTCTTT. Translating gives CSVGEDPENTEAFF. J is TRBJ1-1 and V is TRBV29-1, with unresolved D. Trimming took off 4 bases at V and 1 base at J, with 13 bases between the two ends. The CDR3 is made up of 14 amino acids. Germline CDR1 is SQVTM and CDR2 is ANQGSEA.

As DNA, the CDR3 is TGTGCCACCAAGGACAGTAATAGCAATCAGCCCCAGCATTTT. Translation gives CATKDSNSNQPQHF. This rearrangement joins TRBV10-3 to TRBJ1-5; D is perhaps TRBD1 (6 bases). Looked up from germline, CDR1 is ENHRY and CDR2 is SYGVKD. V was shortened by 10 bases and J by 0 bases, with 13 bases between the two germline ends. This CDR3 contains 14 residues.

Written as DNA, the CDR3 is TGCGCCAGCAGCTCGGGACTAGCGGGAGACGTAAGAACCTACGAGCAGTACTTC. Residues: CASSSGLAGDVRTYEQYF. This chain joins TRBV5-1 and TRBJ2-7, with 14 bases aligning to TRBD2. J lost 2 bases, V lost 3 bases, and 10 bases had no gene match. CDR3 size: 18 residues. The germline gives CDR1 SGHRS, CDR2 YFSETQ.

The rearrangement uses TRBV7-2 and TRBJ2-3, with a possible D match to TRBD1 (7 bases). Trimming stripped 4 bases from V and 6 bases from J, with 17 bases between. The CDR3 covers 15 residues. Germline values: CDR1 SGHTA, CDR2 FQGNSA. Here the CDR3 DNA reads TGTGCCAGCAGCTCCCAGGGGGGACCCTTTGATACGCAGTATTTT. Translating gives CASSSQGGPFDTQYF.

CDR3 amino acids: CASSRIAEPYEQYF. CDR3 in DNA: TGTGCCAGCAGCCGCATAGCGGAGCCCTACGAGCAGTACTTC. The chain links TRBV11-2 to TRBJ2-7, with TRBD2 as a possible D gene (6 bases). V was clipped by 5 bases and J by 2 bases, with 13 bases between them. CDR1 SGHAT and CDR2 FQNNGV come from the germline V gene. CDR3 length: 14 amino acids.

The chain joins TRBV18 to TRBJ2-7; perhaps TRBD1 as D (6 bases). CDR3 size: 15 residues. Trimming took 1 base from V and 2 from J, leaving 12 bases between them. Germline assignment: CDR1 KGHSH and CDR2 LQKENI. The CDR3 here is CASSPRGHQTYEQYF. The CDR3 DNA is TGTGCCAGCTCACCACGGGGACACCAGACCTACGAGCAGTACTTC.

The chain links TRBV5-5 to TRBJ2-7, with 7 bases aligning to TRBD1. The V gene's germline CDR1 is SGHKS and CDR2 YYEKEE (reference sequence). This CDR3 is built from 14 residues. The junction had 7 bases not matched to a gene; V was cut back by 4 bases and J by 3 bases. As DNA, the CDR3 is TGTGCCAGCAGCATTCTGACAGGGTTCTACGAGCAGTACTTC. Amino acids: CASSILTGFYEQYF.

The rearrangement links TRBV7-8 to TRBJ2-5, with TRBD2 matching 7 bases. The V segment lost 6 bases and the J segment 4 bases; nucleotides outside the gene matches: 5. The CDR3 is made up of 13 amino acids. Germline CDR1 reads SGHVS; CDR2 reads FQNEAQ. The DNA of the CDR3 is TGTGCCAGCAGACCCGGCGGGGGAGAGACCCAGTACTTC. Translating gives CASRPGGGETQYF.

This chain uses TRBV2 with TRBJ1-5, with D unresolved. The CDR3 totals 14 residues. The ends were cut back, 1 base at V and 6 bases at J, with 10 bases in the middle. Per germline, CDR1 SNHLY and CDR2 FYNNEI. The CDR3 is CASSEGREVQPQHF. DNA of the CDR3: TGTGCCAGCAGTGAAGGCCGGGAGGTTCAGCCCCAGCATTTT.

J is TRBJ2-3 and V is TRBV19; 8 bases align to TRBD1. Per germline, CDR1 LNHDA and CDR2 SQIVND (reference sequence). With 1 base clipped from V and 5 bases from J, the junction kept 8 bases outside the gene matches. The CDR3 spans 16 residues. In nucleotides, the CDR3 is TGTGCCAGTAGTATAGCCAGGACAGGGTGGGGAGATACGCAGTATTTT. Translating gives CASSIARTGWGDTQYF.

The rearrangement joins TRBV2 to TRBJ2-1; D call uncertain. The CDR3 totals 14 residues. Trimming pared 5 bases from V and 5 bases from J, leaving 13 bases between. Germline CDR1 SNHLY, CDR2 FYNNEI. For the CDR3, the DNA is TGTGCCAGCAGTCCGCGTCAGCTAAACAATGAGCAGTTCTTC. Amino acids: CASSPRQLNNEQFF.

The chain employs TRBV10-3 and TRBJ2-1; weak D call: TRBD1 (5 bases). The CDR3 sequence is 13 residues long. CDR1 is ENHRY, CDR2 SYGVKD, per germline. Trimming left V 10 bases short and J 3 bases short, with 13 bases between. The CDR3 protein is CATCDSHYNEQFF. CDR3 sequence (DNA): TGTGCCACTTGCGACAGCCACTACAATGAGCAGTTCTTC.

The J gene is TRBJ2-1, the V gene TRBV6-5; D gene unclear. V was clipped by 4 bases and J by 0 bases, with 10 bases between them. From germline, CDR1 is MNHEY and CDR2 SVGAGI. This CDR3 contains 15 residues. The CDR3 loop reads CASSWAIRSYNEQFF. CDR3 sequence (DNA): TGTGCCAGCAGTTGGGCTATTCGCTCCTACAATGAGCAGTTCTTC.

The chain couples TRBV27 to TRBJ2-1, with 12 bases lining up with TRBD2. The CDR3 runs 19 residues. V lost 1 base and J lost 0; bases outside the gene matches: 7. Germline CDR1 is MNHEY and CDR2 is SMNVEV (reference sequence). The DNA of the CDR3 is TGTGCCAGCAGTTTATTAGGACTAGCGGGAACTCCCTCCTACAATGAGCAGTTCTTC. Residues: CASSLLGLAGTPSYNEQFF.

The chain employs TRBV18 and TRBJ2-5; the match to TRBD1 covers 7 bases. V dropped 6 bases and J dropped 2; count of bases not matched to a gene: 3. Per the germline V gene, CDR1 is KGHSH and CDR2 is LQKENI. CDR3 length: 13 amino acids. CDR3 nucleotides: TGTGCCAGCTCCCAGACAGGGCAAGAGACCCAGTACTTC. Translation gives CASSQTGQETQYF.

The gene calls are TRBV6-5 and TRBJ2-7; D may correspond to TRBD1 or TRBD2 (5 bases each). Germline V gene data show CDR1 as MNHEY and CDR2 as SVGAGI. The CDR3 extends over 15 amino acids. V was pared by 0 bases and J by 2 bases, with 11 bases between. Here the CDR3 reads CASSYSAGRAYEQYF. Written as DNA, the CDR3 is TGTGCCAGCAGTTACTCCGCGGGCAGGGCCTACGAGCAGTACTTC.

The chain joins TRBV30 to TRBJ1-5; TRBD1 agrees at 7 bases. V gave up 4 bases and J gave up 4 bases; unmatched junction bases: 7. This CDR3 has 14 amino acids. Germline V gene data show CDR1 as GTSNPN and CDR2 as SVGIG (reference sequence). The CDR3 DNA follows: TGTGCCTGGACCCGGGACAGCGAGAATCAGCCCCAGCATTTT. Translation: CAWTRDSENQPQHF. Drawing the rest from reference TRBV30 and TRBJ1-5, the complete variable domain is SQTIHQWPATLVQPVGSPLSLECTVEGTSNPNLYWYRQAAGRGLQLLFYSVGIGQISSEVPQNLSASRPQDRQFILSSKKLLLSDSGFYLCAWTRDSENQPQHFGDGTRLSIL.

A single count supports this clone. The chain recombines TRBV5-5 with TRBJ2-4, with 9 bases matching TRBD1. With V trimmed by 3 bases and J by 1 base, 2 bases remained unmatched. Germline V gives CDR1 SGHKS, CDR2 YYEKEE (reference sequence). The CDR3 spans 15 residues. The CDR3, as DNA: TGTGCCAGCAGCTCACAGGGGGCGGCCAAAAACATTCAGTACTTC. Translation gives CASSSQGAAKNIQYF. The full variable domain, rest sourced from reference TRBV5-5 and TRBJ2-4, is DAGVTQSPTHLIKTRGQQVTLRCSPISGHKSVSWYQQVLGQGPQFIFQYYEKEERGRGNFPDRFSARQFPNYSSELNVNALLLGDSALYLCASSSQGAAKNIQYFGAGTRLSVL.

The rearrangement joins TRBV30 to TRBJ1-2; D remains ambiguous. The ends were cut back, 0 bases at V and 7 bases at J, with 15 bases in the middle. The CDR3 has 14 residues. Germline CDR1 is GTSNPN and CDR2 is SVGIG (reference sequence). CDR3 amino acids: CAWSVSGSAAGYTF. As DNA, the CDR3 is TGTGCCTGGAGTGTATCGGGGAGTGCGGCTGGCTACACCTTC.